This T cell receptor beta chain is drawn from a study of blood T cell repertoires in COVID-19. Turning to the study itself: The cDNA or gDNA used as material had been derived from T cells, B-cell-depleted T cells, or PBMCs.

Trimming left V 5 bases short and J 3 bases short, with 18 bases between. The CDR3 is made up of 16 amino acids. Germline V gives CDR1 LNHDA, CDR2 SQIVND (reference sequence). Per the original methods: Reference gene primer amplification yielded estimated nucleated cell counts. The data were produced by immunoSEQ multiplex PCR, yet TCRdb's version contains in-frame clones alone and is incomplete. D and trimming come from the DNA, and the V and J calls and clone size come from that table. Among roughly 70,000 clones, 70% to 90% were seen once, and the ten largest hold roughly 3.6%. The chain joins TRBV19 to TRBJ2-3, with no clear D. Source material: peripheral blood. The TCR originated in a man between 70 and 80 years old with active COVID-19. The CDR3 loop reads CASSPWQAAWTDTQYF. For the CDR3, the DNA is TGTGCCAGTAGTCCCTGGCAGGCCGCTTGGACAGATACGCAGTATTTT.